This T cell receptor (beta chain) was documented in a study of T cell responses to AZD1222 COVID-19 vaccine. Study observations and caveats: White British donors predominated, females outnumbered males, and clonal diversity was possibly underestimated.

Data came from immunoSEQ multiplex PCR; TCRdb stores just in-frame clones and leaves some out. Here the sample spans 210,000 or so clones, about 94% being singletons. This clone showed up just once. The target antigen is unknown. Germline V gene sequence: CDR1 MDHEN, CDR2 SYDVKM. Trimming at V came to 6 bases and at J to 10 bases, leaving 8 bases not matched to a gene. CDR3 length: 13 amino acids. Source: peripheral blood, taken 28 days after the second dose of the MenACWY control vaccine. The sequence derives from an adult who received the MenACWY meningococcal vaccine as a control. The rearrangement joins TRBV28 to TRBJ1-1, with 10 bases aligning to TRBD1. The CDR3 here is CASRPGQGIRAFF. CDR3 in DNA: TGTGCCAGCAGGCCGGGACAGGGGATACGAGCTTTCTTT.